The clone carrying this TCR beta chain was recorded a few times. Produced via immunoSEQ multiplex PCR; TCRdb's table is partial and in-frame only. This table has 52,000 or so clones, 85% to 90% appearing once. The sample belongs to a study of T cell changes during pregnancy in multiple sclerosis. CDR3 size: 14 residues. The receptor's source is a female donor with multiple sclerosis, enrolled in a pregnancy study. The sequences come from CD4+ T cells from peripheral blood mononuclear cells, collected in the first trimester of pregnancy. The chain carries TRBV21-1 and TRBJ1-5; TRBD1 is taken as the D call from the table, unchecked against the DNA. TRBV21-1 is termed a pseudogene. The CDR3 protein is CASRGRGSNQPQHF. In DNA, the CDR3 is TGTGCCAGCAGGGGAAGGGGGAGCAATCAGCCCCAGCATTTT.